The 4 T cell receptor beta chains given below trace back to one sample, sequenced in a study of identifying expanded T cells in peripheral blood. Profiled with immunoSEQ multiplex PCR; TCRdb holds only in-frame clones, not every one. The sample records 75,000 to 95,000 clones, around nine tenths being singletons. Sequencing was done on a sample of blood. Source of these receptors: a person between 18 and 75 years old in good health.

V usage is TRBV28 and J usage is TRBJ2-7; D is perhaps TRBD1 (5 bases). Trimming pared 8 bases from V and 2 bases from J, leaving 10 bases between. There are 12 residues in the CDR3. Germline CDR1 is MDHEN and CDR2 is SYDVKM. In DNA form, the CDR3 reads TGTGCCAGCGGACAATTTCCCTACGAGCAGTACTTC. As protein: CASGQFPYEQYF.

In its sample, this clone was seen once. The chain joins TRBV5-4 to TRBJ2-1; no clear D. In germline, CDR1 is SGHNT, CDR2 YYREEE (reference sequence). Trimming took off 1 base at V and 11 bases at J, with 10 bases between the two ends. The CDR3 is 12 amino acids. The CDR3 spells CASSLKSEKQFF. For the CDR3, the DNA is TGTGCCAGCAGCTTGAAGTCTGAGAAGCAGTTCTTC.

This sequence joins TRBV2 and TRBJ2-2, with 7 bases lining up with TRBD2. The ends lost 7 bases at V and 3 bases at J; junction bases unmatched: 8. The CDR3 contains 15 residues. Germline loops: CDR1 SNHLY, CDR2 FYNNEI. The CDR3 reads CASNPSGAHTGELFF. In DNA form, the CDR3 reads TGTGCCAGCAACCCCAGCGGGGCCCACACCGGGGAGCTGTTTTTT.

In this sample, this clone turned up a few times. The chain employs TRBV5-4 and TRBJ1-1; the D is unclear. This CDR3 has 13 amino acids. With 4 bases removed from V and 10 bases from J, the gap between germline ends came to 17 bases. Germline V lookup: CDR1 SGHNT, CDR2 YYREEE (reference sequence). The CDR3 loop is CASSPSREVRAFF. For the CDR3, the DNA is TGTGCCAGCAGCCCTAGCCGGGAGGTGCGAGCTTTCTTT. Using reference TRBV5-4 and TRBJ1-1 for the parts outside the CDR3, the full variable domain is ETGVTQSPTHLIKTRGQQVTLRCSSQSGHNTVSWYQQALGQGPQFIFQYYREEENGRGNFPPRFSGLQFPNYSSELNVNALELDDSALYLCASSPSREVRAFFGQGTRLTVV.